The 18 T cell receptor beta chains listed next were all sequenced from one sample in a study of T cell responses to AZD1222 COVID-19 vaccine. Measured with immunoSEQ multiplex PCR; TCRdb has only the in-frame clones, and not every one. The sample lists approximately 50,000 clones, roughly 85% seen once, with roughly 19% in the top ten. Sequenced here: peripheral blood, sampled on day 0 of MenACWY control vaccination. The receptors were gathered from an adult in good health.

The chain joins TRBV23-1 to TRBJ1-5; D call uncertain. TRBV23-1 is sorted into the ORF group, with uncertain function. The CDR3 is made up of 14 amino acids. V shed 4 bases and J shed 2 bases, with 9 bases lying between them. CDR3 sequence: CASSLRKGNQPQHF. CDR3 DNA sequence: TGCGCCAGCAGTCTTCGGAAGGGCAATCAGCCCCAGCATTTT.

The CDR3 sequence: CASSEALASQSYEQYF. For the CDR3, the DNA is TGTGCCAGCAGTGAAGCACTAGCGTCCCAATCCTACGAGCAGTACTTC. The chain recombines TRBV6-1 with TRBJ2-7; TRBD2 matches 7 bases. The CDR3 loop spans 16 amino acids. Germline values: CDR1 MNHNS, CDR2 SASEGT. V was pared by 0 bases and J by 1 base, with 6 bases of the junction left unmatched.

The chain employs TRBV30 and TRBJ1-2; D is ambiguous. The germline CDR1 and CDR2 sequences are GTSNPN and SVGIG (reference sequence). Between the trimmed V and J ends, which lost 2 bases and 6 bases, there was a span of 10 bases. The CDR3 is made up of 12 amino acids. DNA of the CDR3: TGTGCCTGGAGTCCTCAAACCCATGGCTACACCTTC. Protein: CAWSPQTHGYTF.

The V call is TRBV3-1 (or the pseudogene TRBV3-2), the J call TRBJ2-3; TRBD2 agrees at 8 bases. This CDR3 has 15 residues. CDR1 and CDR2 from the germline V gene are LGHDT and YNNKEL (reference sequence). With V trimmed by 7 bases and J by 5 bases, 11 bases remained unmatched. CDR3: CASKSAGRDGDTQYF. The CDR3 coding sequence is TGTGCCAGCAAGTCCGCCGGGAGGGATGGAGATACGCAGTATTTT.

The CDR3 coding sequence is TGTGCCAGCAGCTGGGGCACGGGTCCAGATACGCAGTATTTT. Translating gives CASSWGTGPDTQYF. This rearrangement joins TRBV5-4 to TRBJ2-3; TRBD1 might be the D (5 bases). V lost 3 bases and J 4 bases, leaving 12 bases between the germline ends. Looked up from germline, CDR1 is SGHNT and CDR2 is YYREEE (reference sequence). This CDR3 has 14 residues.

V is TRBV25-1 and J is TRBJ2-1; 9 bases fit TRBD2. The CDR3 has 12 residues. The trim removed 7 bases at V and 15 bases at J, leaving 10 bases unmatched. CDR1 is MGHDK and CDR2 is SYGVNS in the germline V gene. CDR3 in amino acids: CASTASGNLPFF. CDR3 nucleotides: TGTGCCAGCACGGCTAGCGGGAATCTGCCGTTCTTC.

The CDR3: CASSPPGRVPLHF. Written as DNA, the CDR3 is TGTGCCAGCTCACCACCGGGGAGGGTACCCCTCCACTTT. The chain recombines TRBV18 with TRBJ1-6; D unclear. Germline V lookup: CDR1 KGHSH, CDR2 LQKENI. V lost 0 bases and J 12 bases, leaving 9 bases between the germline ends. The CDR3 totals 13 residues.

J is TRBJ2-7 and V is TRBV12-3 or TRBV12-4, with D perhaps matching TRBD2 (6 bases). This CDR3 comprises 13 residues. The V and J ends lost 5 bases and 4 bases respectively, with 12 bases between them. The DNA for the CDR3 is TGTGCCAGCAGTCCCGGACGGGGGTACGAGCAGTACTTC. It yields the protein CASSPGRGYEQYF.

A word on this clone: One junction end disagrees with the germline gene, perhaps due to a read error. V is TRBV28 and J is TRBJ2-3, with D perhaps matching TRBD1 (6 bases). CDR1 is MDHEN and CDR2 is SYDVKM in the germline V gene. This CDR3 region has 14 residues. CDR3 protein: CAISPSGATDTQYF. CDR3 coding DNA: TGTGCCATCAGTCCCTCAGGGGCCACAGATACGCAGTATTTT.

This clone was seen a single time. The CDR3 nucleotides read TGTGCCAGCAGTTCATCCGGGACTAGCGGCTACAATGAGCAGTTCTTC. As protein: CASSSSGTSGYNEQFF. The V gene is TRBV28, the J gene TRBJ2-1, with 11 bases fitting TRBD2. This CDR3 has 16 amino acids. Germline CDR1 reads MDHEN; CDR2 reads SYDVKM. V lost 4 bases, J lost 3 bases, and 5 bases stayed unmatched.

The CDR3 reads CASSLYDSSGNTIYF. CDR3 bases: TGTGCCAGCAGCCTTTACGACAGCTCTGGAAACACCATATATTTT. The rearrangement uses TRBV7-2 and TRBJ1-3; possibly TRBD1 for D (5 bases). Trimming removed 5 bases at V and 0 bases at J, with 11 bases between. Per germline, CDR1 SGHTA and CDR2 FQGNSA. The CDR3 covers 15 residues. The variable domain in full, completed from reference TRBV7-2 and TRBJ1-3, reads GAGVSQSPSNKVTEKGKDVELRCDPISGHTALYWYRQSLGQGLEFLIYFQGNSAPDKSGLPSDRFSAERTGGSVSTLTIQRTQQEDSAVYLCASSLYDSSGNTIYFGEGSWLTVV.

This chain links TRBV9 with TRBJ1-1, with no clear D. Trimming stripped 0 bases from V and 0 bases from J, with 6 bases between. This CDR3 is built from 14 residues. Germline V CDR1 and CDR2: SGDLS, YYNGEE. Written as DNA, the CDR3 is TGTGCCAGCAGCGTAGGTGACTTGAACACTGAAGCTTTCTTT. This encodes CASSVGDLNTEAFF.

This rearrangement joins TRBV19 to TRBJ2-7, with 8 bases lining up with TRBD1. V lost 1 base and J lost 2; bases outside the gene matches: 4. Germline CDR1 reads LNHDA; CDR2 reads SQIVND (reference sequence). The CDR3 totals 15 residues. CDR3 in DNA: TGTGCCAGTAGTATAGCAGGGGGCTCCACCTACGAGCAGTACTTC. It codes for CASSIAGGSTYEQYF.

The rearrangement joins TRBV28 to TRBJ2-7, with D perhaps TRBD2 (6 bases). Trimming cost V 2 bases and J 3 bases, with 11 bases left between them. Germline loops: CDR1 MDHEN, CDR2 SYDVKM. The CDR3 totals 14 residues. The CDR3 loop is CASSLPGLDYEQYF. The CDR3 DNA is TGTGCCAGCAGTTTACCGGGACTCGACTACGAGCAGTACTTC. Full variable domain (missing parts from reference TRBV28 and TRBJ2-7): DVKVTQSSRYLVKRTGEKVFLECVQDMDHENMFWYRQDPGLGLRLIYFSYDVKMKEKGDIPEGYSVSREKKERFSLILESASTNQTSMYLCASSLPGLDYEQYFGPGTRLTVT.

CDR3 DNA: TGTGCCAGCAGCTTAGGGCAAGGGCGCGAGCAGTACTTC. Protein product: CASSLGQGREQYF. The genes are TRBV7-9 and TRBJ2-7; no clear D. The V and J ends lost 1 base and 6 bases respectively, with 10 bases between them. This CDR3 region has 13 residues. Germline V gene sequence: CDR1 SEHNR, CDR2 FQNEAQ (reference sequence). The full variable domain, completed using reference TRBV7-9 and TRBJ2-7, is DTGVSQNPRHKITKRGQNVTFRCDPISEHNRLYWYRQTLGQGPEFLTYFQNEAQLEKSRLLSDRFSAERPKGSFSTLEIQRTEQGDSAMYLCASSLGQGREQYFGPGTRLTVT.

In DNA, the CDR3 is TGTGCCAGCACGTTGGGGTTTGAGACCCAGTACTTC. Translated, it gives CASTLGFETQYF. The chain combines TRBV12-3 or TRBV12-4 with TRBJ2-5; D remains unclear. There are 12 residues in the CDR3. V was cut by 7 bases and J by 5 bases, with 11 bases left in between.

The V and J genes are TRBV11-3 and TRBJ2-3; TRBD2 is a possible D gene (6 bases). This CDR3 region has 15 residues. V was cut by 2 bases and J by 5 bases, with 14 bases left in between. Germline V gives CDR1 SGHNT, CDR2 YENEEA. This chain's CDR3 is CASSLSRGSGDTQYF. CDR3 DNA sequence: TGTGCCAGCAGCTTATCCCGGGGGAGTGGAGATACGCAGTATTTT.

The chain uses TRBV2 and TRBJ2-1; possible D gene TRBD1, 6 bases. CDR1 and CDR2 from the germline V gene are SNHLY and FYNNEI. V was cut by 9 bases and J by 2 bases, with 17 bases left in between. The CDR3 is 15 residues long. The CDR3 bases are TGTGCCAGTAAAACTAACAGGGAAACCTACAATGAGCAGTTCTTC. Encoded protein: CASKTNRETYNEQFF.